This T cell receptor beta chain was retrieved from a study of post-analysis software for immune sequencing data. Study observations and caveats: TRBV5-6, TRBV5-1 and TRBV20-1 were among about 5 TRBV segments more frequent in patients than controls.

Unique molecular identifiers were built into the TCR beta cDNA libraries. TCRdb analysed the PCR reads with MiXCR anew, one entry per CDR3 protein. The repertoire has hundreds of thousands of distinct CDR3 sequences, 55% to 60% of them found once; the top ten carry approximately 11%. This clonotype has only a few counts. Its cognate antigen is unknown. The DNA is left out, because the CDR3 cannot be placed on it with certainty; the CDR3 is given as TCRdb lists it. The length of the CDR3 is 17 amino acids, counting both ends. The germline gives CDR1 SGHDT, CDR2 YYEEEE. The chain has TRBV5-6 and TRBJ2-1; the DNA was not compared with TRBD1, the D call given in the table. Sequencing was performed on blood. The receptor comes from a girl aged 2-10 years with multiple sclerosis. CDR3 sequence: CASSSSGRPGGYNEQFF.